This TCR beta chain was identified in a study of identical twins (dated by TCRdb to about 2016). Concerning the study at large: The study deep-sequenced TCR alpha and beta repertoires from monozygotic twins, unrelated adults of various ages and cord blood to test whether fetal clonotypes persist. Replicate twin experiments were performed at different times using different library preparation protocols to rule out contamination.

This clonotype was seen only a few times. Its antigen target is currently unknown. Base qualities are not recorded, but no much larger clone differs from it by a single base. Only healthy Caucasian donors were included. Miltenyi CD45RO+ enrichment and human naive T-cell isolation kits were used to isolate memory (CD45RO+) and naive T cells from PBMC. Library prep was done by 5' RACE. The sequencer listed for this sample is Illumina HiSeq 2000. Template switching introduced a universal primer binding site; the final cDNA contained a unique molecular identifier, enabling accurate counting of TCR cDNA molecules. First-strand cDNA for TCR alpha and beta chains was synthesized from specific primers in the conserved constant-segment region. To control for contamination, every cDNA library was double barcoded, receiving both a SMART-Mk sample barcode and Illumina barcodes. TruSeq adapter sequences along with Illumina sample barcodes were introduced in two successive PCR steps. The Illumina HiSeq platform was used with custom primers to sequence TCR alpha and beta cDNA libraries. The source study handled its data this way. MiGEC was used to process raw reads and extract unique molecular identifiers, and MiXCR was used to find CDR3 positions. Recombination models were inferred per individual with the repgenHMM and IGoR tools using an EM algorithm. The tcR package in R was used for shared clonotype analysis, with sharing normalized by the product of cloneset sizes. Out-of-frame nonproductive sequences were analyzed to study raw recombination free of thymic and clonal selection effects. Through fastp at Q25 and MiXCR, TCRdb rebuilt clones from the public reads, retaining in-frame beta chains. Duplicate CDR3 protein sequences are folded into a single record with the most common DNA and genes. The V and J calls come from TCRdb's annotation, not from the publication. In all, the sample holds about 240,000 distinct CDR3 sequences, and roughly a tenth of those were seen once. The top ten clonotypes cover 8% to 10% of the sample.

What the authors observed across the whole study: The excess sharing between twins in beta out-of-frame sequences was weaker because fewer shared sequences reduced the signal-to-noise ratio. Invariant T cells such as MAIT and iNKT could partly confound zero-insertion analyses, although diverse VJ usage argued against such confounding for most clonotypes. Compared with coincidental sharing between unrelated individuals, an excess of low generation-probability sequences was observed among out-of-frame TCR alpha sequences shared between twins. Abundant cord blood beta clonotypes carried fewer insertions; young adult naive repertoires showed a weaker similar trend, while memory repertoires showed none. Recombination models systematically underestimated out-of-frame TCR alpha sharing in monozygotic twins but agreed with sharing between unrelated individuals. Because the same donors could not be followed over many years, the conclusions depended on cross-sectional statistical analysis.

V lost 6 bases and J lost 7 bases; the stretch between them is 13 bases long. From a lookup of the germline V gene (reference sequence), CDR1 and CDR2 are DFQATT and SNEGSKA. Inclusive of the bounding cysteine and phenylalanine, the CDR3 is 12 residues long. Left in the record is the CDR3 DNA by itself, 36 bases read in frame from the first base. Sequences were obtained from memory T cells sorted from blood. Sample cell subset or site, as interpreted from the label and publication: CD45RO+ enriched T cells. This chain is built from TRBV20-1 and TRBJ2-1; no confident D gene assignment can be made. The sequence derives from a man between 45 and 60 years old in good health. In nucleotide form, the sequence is TGCAGTGCAGTTCTGGAAAGAAATGAGCAGTTCTTC. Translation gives CSAVLERNEQFF.